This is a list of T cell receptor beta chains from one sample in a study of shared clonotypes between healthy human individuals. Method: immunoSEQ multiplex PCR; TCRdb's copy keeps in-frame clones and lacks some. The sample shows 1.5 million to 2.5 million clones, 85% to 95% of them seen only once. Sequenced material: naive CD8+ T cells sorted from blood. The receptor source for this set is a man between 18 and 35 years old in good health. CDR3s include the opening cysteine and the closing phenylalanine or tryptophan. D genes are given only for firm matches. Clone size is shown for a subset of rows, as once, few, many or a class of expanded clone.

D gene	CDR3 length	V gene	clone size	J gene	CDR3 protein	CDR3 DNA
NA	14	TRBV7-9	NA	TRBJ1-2	CASSPGAVRYGYTF	TGTGCCAGCAGCCCAGGGGCTGTGAGGTATGGCTACACCTTC
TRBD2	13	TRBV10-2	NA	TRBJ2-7	CASSTSGRGEQYF	TGCGCCAGCAGCACTAGCGGGAGGGGCGAGCAGTACTTC
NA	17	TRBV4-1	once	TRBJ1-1	CASSQDLFGHSYTEAFF	TGCGCCAGCAGCCAAGATCTTTTCGGTCACAGCTACACTGAAGCTTTCTTT
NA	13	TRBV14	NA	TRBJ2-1	CASSQGFTNEQFF	TGTGCCAGCAGCCAAGGGTTTACTAATGAGCAGTTCTTC
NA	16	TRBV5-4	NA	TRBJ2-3	CASSSPRGPSTDTQYF	TGTGCCAGCAGCTCCCCACGGGGCCCTAGCACAGATACGCAGTATTTT
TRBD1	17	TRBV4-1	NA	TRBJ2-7	CASSQEVGTVVPYEQYF	TGCGCCAGCAGCCAAGAAGTTGGGACAGTCGTCCCCTACGAGCAGTACTTC
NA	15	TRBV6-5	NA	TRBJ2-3	CASSYGGASTDTQYF	TGTGCCAGCAGTTACGGGGGGGCGAGCACAGATACGCAGTATTTT
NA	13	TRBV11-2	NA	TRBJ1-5	CASSLGTAWPQHF	TGTGCCAGCAGCTTAGGGACAGCCTGGCCCCAGCATTTT
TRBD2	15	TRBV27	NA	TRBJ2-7	CASRPTSPILNEQYF	TGTGCCAGCAGGCCGACTAGCCCCATTTTGAACGAGCAGTACTTC
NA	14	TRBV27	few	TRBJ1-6	CASSASGRGSPLHF	TGTGCCAGCAGTGCGTCAGGGCGAGGTTCACCCCTCCACTTT
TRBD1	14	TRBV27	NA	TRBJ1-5	CASTTGDSNQPQHF	TGTGCCAGCACAACAGGGGACAGCAATCAGCCCCAGCATTTT
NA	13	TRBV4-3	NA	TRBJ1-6	CASRGGVRSPLHF	TGCGCCAGCAGAGGGGGGGTTCGATCACCCCTCCACTTT
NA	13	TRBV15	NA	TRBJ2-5	CATSSPSQETQYF	TGTGCCACCAGCAGCCCCTCGCAAGAGACCCAGTACTTC
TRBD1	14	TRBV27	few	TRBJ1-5	CASRTGGSNQPQHF	TGTGCCAGCAGGACAGGGGGAAGCAATCAGCCCCAGCATTTT
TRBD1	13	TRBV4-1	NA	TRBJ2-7	CASSTTGGYEQYF	TGCGCCAGCAGTACGACAGGGGGCTACGAGCAGTACTTC
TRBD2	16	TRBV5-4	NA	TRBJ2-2	CASSFYSGKNTGELFF	TGTGCCAGCAGCTTCTATAGCGGGAAGAACACCGGGGAGCTGTTTTTT
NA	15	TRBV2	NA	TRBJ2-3	CASSRWDTYTDTQYF	TGTGCCAGCAGCAGATGGGACACTTACACAGATACGCAGTATTTT
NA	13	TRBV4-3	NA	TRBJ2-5	CASSQDSGETQYF	TGCGCCAGCAGCCAAGACTCAGGAGAGACCCAGTACTTC
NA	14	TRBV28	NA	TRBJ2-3	CASSLSGGAFTQYF	TGTGCCAGCAGTTTAAGTGGGGGGGCCTTTACGCAGTATTTT
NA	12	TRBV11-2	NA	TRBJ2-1	CASSLDSNEQFF	TGTGCCAGCAGCTTAGATTCGAATGAGCAGTTCTTC
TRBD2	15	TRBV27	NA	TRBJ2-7	CASSTQRGASYEQYF	TGTGCCAGCAGTACACAGCGGGGGGCCTCCTACGAGCAGTACTTC
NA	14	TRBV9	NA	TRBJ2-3	CASSVERSVDTQYF	TGTGCCAGCAGCGTAGAACGGTCGGTAGATACGCAGTATTTT
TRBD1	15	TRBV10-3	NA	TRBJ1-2	CATEGRTGVAHGYTF	TGTGCCACTGAGGGTAGGACAGGGGTAGCGCATGGCTACACCTTC
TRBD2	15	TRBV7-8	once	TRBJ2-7	CASSPSGTNPYEQYF	TGTGCCAGCAGCCCGTCCGGGACTAACCCTTACGAGCAGTACTTC
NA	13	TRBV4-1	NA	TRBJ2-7	CASSQNRFYEQYF	TGCGCCAGCAGCCAGAACAGGTTCTACGAGCAGTACTTC
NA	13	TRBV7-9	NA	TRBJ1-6	CASSVRFNSPLHF	TGTGCCAGCAGCGTCAGGTTTAATTCACCCCTCCACTTT
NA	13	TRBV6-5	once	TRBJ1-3	CASSYSSGNTIYF	TGTGCCAGCAGTTACTCTTCTGGAAACACCATATATTTT
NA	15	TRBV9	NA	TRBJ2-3	CASSARSGVTDTQYF	TGTGCCAGCAGCGCCCGTAGCGGAGTCACAGATACGCAGTATTTT